This T cell receptor beta chain was identified during a study of cytomegalovirus exposure and HLA in healthy donors (dated by TCRdb to about 2017). In the study overall: An earlier analysis of roughly 610 of the donors reported roughly 300 Gb of sequence data and 95 million to 130 million unique TCR beta sequences obtained from approximately 180 million T cells. An early release that covered fewer than 800 HLA-typed donors contained about 300 gigabases of sequencing data and 70 million to 100 million unique TCR sequences. Among the roughly 400 genotyped donors, around 81% belonged to the genetic ancestry cluster associated with self-reported Caucasian donors. The aim of the study was to test whether cataloging public T cell receptors could identify signatures of past pathogen exposure. Using immunosequencing, the study profiled T cell repertoires from about 620 subjects and related those repertoires to cytomegalovirus serostatus. Along with the roughly 700-subject first cohort, a separate validation cohort of over a hundred different subjects was used. The study combined high-throughput TCR immunosequencing, statistical association of individual TCRs with disease status, and machine learning to predict cytomegalovirus infection status. In a later analysis, previously published TCR beta repertoires from 670 or so donors were re-analyzed and high-resolution HLA genotyping was added so that TCR occurrence patterns could be studied. In the later analysis, no new phenotypic data were used to find candidate immune exposures; instead, reliance was placed on TCR beta sequences and their occurrence across donors. In an earlier analysis of several hundred of the donors, high-throughput TCR beta sequencing was used to judge whether each TCR beta V gene segment behaved as functional or pseudogenic. Donor age, sex, ethnicity and CMV serostatus were collected together with the repertoire data. Genome-wide SNP genotypes for about three fifths of the 666 donors were used in a later genetic analysis, which treated that subset as a discovery cohort. Every discovery cohort repertoire had been produced on one sequencing platform. HLA typing covered class I and class II loci at four-digit resolution. The number of donors typed differed by locus, with about 629-630 for A, B, C, DRB1 and DQB1, roughly 520 for DQA1, under 610 for DPA1, and around 450 for DPB1. Because of strong linkage in the cohort, four to six DR-DQ haplotypes were treated as single units for association and clustering. Among under 450 genotyped donors of the cohort, an average of approximately 230,000 unique TCR beta nucleotide sequences were sequenced per donor, around a sixth of them non-productive.

General conclusions and limits of the study: Because the 87-base-pair reads could not distinguish some IMGT-functional V segments, including TRBV6-2 and TRBV6-3, those segments were excluded. Because some donors lacked HLA typing at each locus, the association tests relied only on the typed subset. A later genetic analysis reported fewer N-insertions in productive TCRs among donors in an Asian-associated ancestry cluster than the roughly 640-donor mean. A later genetic analysis associated a missense DCLRE1C variant with V-gene and J-gene trimming of TCR beta chains, and an independent cohort replicated the association. In vitro tests confirmed that a few of the cytomegalovirus-associated TCR beta chains recognize cytomegalovirus antigens. The presence/absence analyses assumed that sequencing depth was roughly uniform across donors, and that assumption may not be true. According to a later analysis, parvovirus B19, influenza, CMV and Epstein-Barr virus appeared linked to several top co-occurrence clusters. Correlated functional status among segregating V segments might be attributable to linkage disequilibrium, but an unknown experimental factor could not be ruled out. Most CMV-associated TCR beta chains appeared to be HLA-restricted in a later analysis, and the HLA associations seemed to be driven largely by CMV exposure. The classifier was reported to diagnose cytomegalovirus status with high specificity and sensitivity in both the original and validation cohorts. An earlier analysis of approximately 600 of the donors showed that most TCR beta V segments appeared in productive rearrangements either about 87% or about 30% of the time, which broadly matched IMGT annotations. In a later analysis, HLA-associated TCR beta chains were found to be more clonally expanded and to have lower generation probabilities than equally common non-associated chains. In a later analysis, more than 15,000 TCR beta sequences were associated with specific HLA alleles at a false discovery rate of 0.05. A total of some 180 TCR beta chains were listed by the study as associated with cytomegalovirus. In a later analysis, the rate of TCR association differed among HLA loci, with DRB1 alleles having the most associated TCRs and HLA-C alleles having the fewest. Assigning TCR associations to individual alleles was difficult when HLA alleles, especially DR and DQ, strongly co-occurred. Because counts were too low, roughly 17 rarely observed V segments, including chromosome 9 orphons, were left out of the earlier analysis of about 500 of the donors. The sequencing pipeline was judged likely to have produced a cluster of highly shared sequence variants as a technical artifact. Most TCR sequences were seen in very few donors, while some public TCRs were found in many individuals. A further reported finding was that TCR beta sequences accurately predicted the HLA-A and HLA-B alleles for most subjects in the first cohort. The authors suggested that the approach could potentially be generalized to other disease states and immunological phenotypes. This cohort had only TCR beta chains sequenced, and the lack of alpha or paired-chain data limited which features could be detected. For the cohort, immune exposure information was limited to CMV serostatus.

On this clone itself: Its recognized antigen is unknown. Per-base quality was not reported, and no clone a single base away is much larger than it.

Library generation was performed with the immunoSEQ multiplex PCR assay. A mixture of 60 forward primers for TCR Vbeta segments and 13 reverse primers for TCR Jbeta segments was used in the multiplex PCR. Amplification of the CDR3 region of rearranged TCR beta genes was performed with a multiplex PCR assay on genomic DNA. Amplified TCR beta libraries were sequenced as 87-base-pair reads on the Illumina HiSeq System. In the source study's methods: In a later analysis, tens of millions of unique TCR beta chains were counted across the 500 to 850 repertoires, and around 10 million of these chains were shared by at least two donors. To remove PCR and sequencing errors, raw reads were error-corrected and collapsed into unique sequences using a nearest-neighbor algorithm that merged closely related sequences. CDR3 sequences were aligned to IMGT reference sequences to assign V, D and J gene segments. For a sequence to be retained, at least a six-nucleotide match to both a V gene segment and a J gene segment was required. A rearrangement was called productive if the CDR3 had no stop codons and remained in frame with V and J, and every other rearrangement was called non-productive. Following IMGT convention, CDR3 was defined as the stretch from the second conserved V-encoded cysteine up to the conserved J-encoded phenylalanine. The earlier analysis of roughly 590 of the donors excluded any sequence lacking an unambiguous match to a single V gene segment. In an earlier analysis of some 590 of the donors, V segments were called functional above 56.7% productive rearrangements and were called segregating when the between-donor standard deviation exceeded 5%. A statistical classification framework was built for diagnosing cytomegalovirus status from the catalog of TCR beta chain sequences. In a later analysis, TCR nucleotide sequences were compared against IMGT/GENE-DB human TR gene sequences so that V and J genes could be assigned. In a later analysis, CDR3 sequences and most-parsimonious VDJ recombination scenarios were assigned using the TCRdist pipeline. In a later analysis, each TCR beta chain was defined by its CDR3 amino acid sequence together with its V-gene family, and reads lacking a unique V-gene family were excluded. A later analysis removed several hundred highly shared, low-generation-probability nucleotide sequences to deal with suspected cross-contamination and a sequencing artifact. In a later analysis, a clonal expansion index was calculated for each public chain from normalized within-repertoire ranks of inferred template counts. In a later analysis, generation probabilities were computed with a VDJ recombination model fitted to out-of-frame rearrangements, and the resulting probabilities were checked against IGoR. In a later analysis, hypergeometric tests were used to score TCR-TCR, TCR-HLA and TCR-CMV co-occurrence, with a repertoire-size bias correction applied to TCR pairs. False discovery rates were estimated in a later analysis by permuting HLA or CMV assignments 20 times. In a later analysis, co-occurring TCRs were grouped with DBSCAN, and TCRdist sequence similarity was added when clustering was performed within HLA-allele-positive subsets. For co-occurrence clustering, repertoires with fewer than 30,000 or more than 120,000 public chains were excluded, along with about five repertoires with anomalous nucleotide sharing. Entries here come from immuneACCESS through TCRdb and include only in-frame sequences with V and J called. Some clones fail to appear in such tables; in the studies checked, an unresolved V gene covers under half of the shortfall, and the cause of the remainder is unknown. The D gene and trimming were derived from the DNA, and the V and J assignments and clone size from that table. Across this sample there are roughly 280,000 clones, with around two thirds seen only once. Clones ranked in the top ten supply approximately 2.3% of the sample.

The cohort was made up of 500 to 850 healthy bone marrow donors. All cohort members were sampled while nominally healthy, although unrecorded immune exposures were likely present. The donor tested CMV seronegative, placing the donor among the 350 or so seronegative members of the cohort. Every donor gave a peripheral blood sample, and the peripheral blood mononuclear cells from that sample were used for TCR beta sequencing. The Qiagen DNeasy Blood Extraction Kit was used to extract genomic DNA from the blood cell samples. From the cysteine up to the phenylalanine, the CDR3 has a length of 15 residues. The retained sequence is limited to the CDR3, 45 bases, with the frame set at the first base. V is pruned by 4 bases and J by 5 bases, leaving 7 bases of the junction without a gene match. As encoded in the germline V gene, CDR1 is SGHRS while CDR2 is YFSETQ.

This sequence uses TRBV5-1 and TRBJ2-3; 10 central bases correspond to TRBD2. The sequence was obtained from a female donor in good health and CMV-seronegative. Material: PBMCs. The nucleotides read TGCGCCAGCAGCCGTCTAGCGGGGGAGGGAGATACGCAGTATTTT. Translated, this gives CASSRLAGEGDTQYF.